This TCR beta chain derives from a study of T cell repertoires in cytomegalovirus infection. Overall study context: Through public TCR beta signatures, both CMV infection and matching HLA type were indicated. Broader study findings: Summed frequency of public TCR beta families distinguished CMV carriers with the relevant HLA. HLA-C-restricted CMV-specific TCR beta clonotypes were dominant in the ex vivo response.

TCRdb redid the calling of the reads with MiXCR, one entry per CDR3 protein. Here the sample spans around 440,000 distinct CDR3 sequences, roughly 10% being singletons. This clonotype was counted only a few times. The antigen is not known. The CDR3 has 13 residues. Germline-derived CDR1 and CDR2 are LGHDT and YNNKEL (reference sequence). The V end lost 5 bases, the J end lost 0 bases, and 8 bases lay between the germline ends. This rearrangement joins TRBV3-1 to TRBJ2-7; D not certain. Sequencing was performed on PBMCs. This sequence was found in a human donor in good health (CMV status not recorded). Some clones in this sample may be carry-over from other donors' samples. The CDR3 is CASSSFNSYEQYF. DNA of the CDR3: TGTGCCAGCAGCTCCTTTAACTCCTACGAGCAGTACTTC.